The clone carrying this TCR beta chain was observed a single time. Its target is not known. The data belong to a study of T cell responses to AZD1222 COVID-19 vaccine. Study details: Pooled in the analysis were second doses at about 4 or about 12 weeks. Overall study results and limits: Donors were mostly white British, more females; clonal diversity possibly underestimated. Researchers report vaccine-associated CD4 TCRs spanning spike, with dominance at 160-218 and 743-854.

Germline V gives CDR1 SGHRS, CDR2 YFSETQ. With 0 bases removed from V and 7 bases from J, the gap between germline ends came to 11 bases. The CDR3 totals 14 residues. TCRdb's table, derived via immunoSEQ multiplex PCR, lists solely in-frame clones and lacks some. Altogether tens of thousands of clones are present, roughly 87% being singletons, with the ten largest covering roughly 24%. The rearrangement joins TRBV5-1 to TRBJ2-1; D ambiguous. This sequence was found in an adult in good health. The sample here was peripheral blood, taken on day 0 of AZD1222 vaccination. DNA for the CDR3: TGCGCCAGCAGCTTGGGGGCAAACAAGAATGAGCAGTTCTTC. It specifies CASSLGANKNEQFF.